Below, 29 T cell receptor beta chains from the same sample are listed, as sequenced in a study of control samples from healthy donors and cancer patients. Using immunoSEQ multiplex PCR, the repertoire was profiled, and TCRdb retains in-frame clones only, with some absent. The repertoire holds 120,000 or so clones, with about 95% as singletons. The sequenced material came from blood. The receptors shown here come from a man younger than 40 in good health.

This chain joins TRBV19 and TRBJ1-2; TRBD1 is a possible D gene (5 bases). V lost 3 bases and J 2 bases, leaving 16 bases between the germline ends. CDR1 and CDR2 from the germline V gene are LNHDA and SQIVND (reference sequence). The CDR3 spans 16 residues. Here the CDR3 reads CASSIRSGTPNYGYTF. DNA for the CDR3: TGTGCCAGTAGTATCCGTTCAGGGACGCCAAACTATGGCTACACCTTC.

This chain joins TRBV18 and TRBJ2-5; D is uncertain. The V and J ends lost 0 bases and 0 bases respectively, with 2 bases between them. Germline V gives CDR1 KGHSH, CDR2 LQKENI. The CDR3 length is 13 residues. The CDR3 reads CASSPPNQETQYF. In nucleotides, the CDR3 is TGTGCCAGCTCACCACCGAACCAAGAGACCCAGTACTTC.

The chain links TRBV6-5 to TRBJ1-6, with D possibly being TRBD1 (6 bases). Germline CDR1 and CDR2: MNHEY and SVGAGI. The germline V and J ends were trimmed by 8 bases and 4 bases, with 9 bases remaining between them. This CDR3 spans 13 amino acids. The CDR3 is CASGQGYNSPLHF. The CDR3 DNA reads as TGTGCCAGCGGGCAGGGGTATAATTCACCCCTCCACTTT.

V usage is TRBV9 and J usage is TRBJ1-1; 7 bases line up with TRBD1. Germline CDR1 is SGDLS and CDR2 is YYNGEE. V lost 3 bases, J lost 5 bases, and 16 bases stayed unmatched. The CDR3 sequence is 17 residues long. Here the CDR3 reads CASSESPQTGRGTEAFF. CDR3 in DNA: TGTGCCAGCAGCGAGTCGCCCCAGACAGGGAGGGGGACTGAAGCTTTCTTT. Variable domain in full (rest from reference TRBV9 and TRBJ1-1): DSGVTQTPKHLITATGQRVTLRCSPRSGDLSVYWYQQSLDQGLQFLIQYYNGEERAKGNILERFSAQQFPDLHSELNLSSLELGDSALYFCASSESPQTGRGTEAFFGQGTRLTVV.

This clone appeared a few times. This chain links TRBV7-2 with TRBJ1-5; the match to TRBD1 covers 8 bases. After removal of 5 bases from V and 0 bases from J, the junction contained 3 bases not matched to a gene. The CDR3 runs 15 residues. Germline V gene lookup returns CDR1 SGHTA and CDR2 FQGNSA. CDR3 nucleotide sequence: TGTGCCAGCAGCGCAGGGGGCTCTAGCAATCAGCCCCAGCATTTT. This codes for CASSAGGSSNQPQHF.

The chain employs TRBV25-1 and TRBJ1-1; TRBD1 agrees at 7 bases. With V trimmed by 4 bases and J by 8 bases, 4 bases remained unmatched. Looked up from germline, CDR1 is MGHDK and CDR2 is SYGVNS. CDR3 length equals 12 residues. CDR3 amino acids: CASSVGTAEAFF. CDR3 bases: TGTGCCAGCAGTGTGGGGACAGCCGAAGCTTTCTTT.

This chain uses TRBV3-1 (or the pseudogene TRBV3-2) with TRBJ1-5; a possible D gene is TRBD1 (6 bases). The germline V gene has CDR1 LGHDT and CDR2 YNNKEL (reference sequence). The CDR3 consists of 16 residues. Trimming took 1 base from V and 6 from J, leaving 16 bases between them. CDR3 residues: CASSQGGHGGVQPQHF. The CDR3 region has the DNA TGTGCCAGCAGCCAAGGGGGGCACGGGGGAGTTCAGCCCCAGCATTTT.

Here the CDR3 reads CASSLLWSQYNEQFF. The CDR3 nucleotides read TGTGCCAGCAGCCTCTTGTGGTCCCAGTACAATGAGCAGTTCTTC. The chain links TRBV14 to TRBJ2-1; D not certain. This CDR3 is built from 15 residues. Trimming removed 4 bases at V and 4 bases at J, with 14 bases between. Germline CDR1 and CDR2: SGHDN and FVKESK.

J is TRBJ1-4 and V is TRBV27; no clear D. The CDR3 loop spans 13 amino acids. Germline CDR1 and CDR2: MNHEY and SMNVEV (reference sequence). Trimming left V 8 bases short and J 6 bases short, with 13 bases between. This CDR3 is CASGRKSDEKLFF. In nucleotides, the CDR3 is TGTGCCAGCGGGCGTAAATCCGATGAAAAACTGTTTTTT.

This chain joins TRBV12-3 or TRBV12-4 and TRBJ2-1; a weak D match, TRBD2 (7 bases). The CDR3 runs 13 residues. With 6 bases removed from V and 8 bases from J, the gap between germline ends came to 14 bases. The CDR3, as DNA: TGTGCCAGCAGACGGGGGGCGATCGATGAGCAGTTCTTC. It encodes CASRRGAIDEQFF.

In its sample, this clone was seen once. The chain employs TRBV6-5 and TRBJ1-2; D gene unclear. V was shortened by 6 bases and J by 4 bases, with 15 bases between the two germline ends. The CDR3 is 14 residues long. Per the germline V gene, CDR1 is MNHEY and CDR2 is SVGAGI. CDR3 sequence: CASSIPGRTYGYTF. The CDR3 DNA reads TGTGCCAGCAGCATCCCAGGACGGACCTATGGCTACACCTTC.

The CDR3 sequence: CSVEALRQGMNTEAFF. CDR3 bases: TGCAGCGTTGAAGCGCTTAGACAGGGTATGAACACTGAAGCTTTCTTT. The V gene is TRBV29-1, the J gene TRBJ1-1; 7 bases are shared with TRBD1. V lost 1 base and J lost 0; bases outside the gene matches: 8. Germline lookup yields CDR1 SQVTM and CDR2 ANQGSEA. The CDR3 extends over 16 amino acids. Full variable domain (outside the CDR3, taken from reference TRBV29-1 and TRBJ1-1): SAVISQKPSRDICQRGTSLTIQCQVDSQVTMMFWYRQQPGQSLTLIATANQGSEATYESGFVIDKFPISRPNLTFSTLTVSNMSPEDSSIYLCSVEALRQGMNTEAFFGQGTRLTVV.

The rearrangement links TRBV5-1 to TRBJ2-6; D is uncertain. The CDR3 is 15 amino acids. Between the trimmed V and J ends, which lost 0 bases and 0 bases, there was a span of 4 bases. Germline assignment: CDR1 SGHRS and CDR2 YFSETQ. The CDR3: CASSLGGSGANVLTF. For the CDR3, the DNA is TGCGCCAGCAGCTTGGGAGGCTCTGGGGCCAACGTCCTGACTTTC. The full variable domain, its missing parts supplied by reference TRBV5-1 and TRBJ2-6, is KAGVTQTPRYLIKTRGQQVTLSCSPISGHRSVSWYQQTPGQGLQFLFEYFSETQRNKGNFPGRFSGRQFSNSRSEMNVSTLELGDSALYLCASSLGGSGANVLTFGAGSRLTVL.

In its sample, this clone was seen once. V and J are TRBV7-8 and TRBJ1-1; D is unresolved. Germline lookup yields CDR1 SGHVS and CDR2 FQNEAQ. V lost 1 base and J lost 0, with 15 bases in between. The CDR3 runs 17 residues. Here the CDR3 DNA reads TGTGCCAGCAGCTTAGTCCTAAACAGAGGCCTGAACACTGAAGCTTTCTTT. It yields the protein CASSLVLNRGLNTEAFF.

The V call is TRBV11-2, the J call TRBJ2-5; D possibly matches TRBD1 or TRBD2 (5 bases each). This CDR3 contains 15 residues. The germline V and J ends were trimmed by 5 bases and 1 base, with 14 bases remaining between them. Germline V lookup: CDR1 SGHAT, CDR2 FQNNGV. CDR3 bases: TGTGCCAGCAGCCTAAGGGACGGATTCCAAGAGACCCAGTACTTC. It encodes CASSLRDGFQETQYF. The full variable domain, completed using reference TRBV11-2 and TRBJ2-5, is EAGVAQSPRYKIIEKRQSVAFWCNPISGHATLYWYQQILGQGPKLLIQFQNNGVVDDSQLPKDRFSAERLKGVDSTLKIQPAKLEDSAVYLCASSLRDGFQETQYFGPGTRLLVL.

This clone showed up just once. The rearrangement joins TRBV6-5 to TRBJ1-5; 7 nucleotides line up with TRBD1. Germline CDR1 is MNHEY and CDR2 is SVGAGI. V shed 8 bases, J shed 2 bases, and the junction held 9 bases outside the gene matches. The CDR3 has 15 residues. The CDR3 spells CASDYTGARNQPQHF. The CDR3 DNA reads as TGTGCCAGCGATTATACAGGGGCCCGCAATCAGCCCCAGCATTTT.

This clone appeared once. The V call is TRBV7-8, the J call TRBJ2-5; the D call may be TRBD1 or TRBD2 (5 bases each). Germline values: CDR1 SGHVS, CDR2 FQNEAQ. This CDR3 is built from 13 residues. Trimming removed 5 bases at V and 4 bases at J, with 11 bases between. The CDR3 coding sequence is TGTGCCAGCAGCGCCTGGGACGTAGAGACCCAGTACTTC. Amino acids: CASSAWDVETQYF. The entire variable domain, with the rest obtained from reference TRBV7-8 and TRBJ2-5, is as follows: GAGVSQSPRYKVAKRGQDVALRCDPISGHVSLFWYQQALGQGPEFLTYFQNEAQLDKSGLPSDRFFAERPEGSVSTLKIQRTQQEDSAVYLCASSAWDVETQYFGPGTRLLVL.

CDR3 sequence (DNA): TGTGCCAGCGGGCGCAGGGGCGAGCAGTACTTC. It encodes CASGRRGEQYF. The chain joins TRBV27 to TRBJ2-7, with D perhaps TRBD1 (6 bases). Germline V gene lookup returns CDR1 MNHEY and CDR2 SMNVEV (reference sequence). The CDR3 totals 11 residues. Trimming pared 8 bases from V and 6 bases from J, leaving 11 bases between.

This clone turned up a few times. The chain is built from TRBV6-5 and TRBJ2-5; 9 bases are a match to TRBD2. Germline V gives CDR1 MNHEY, CDR2 SVGAGI. The CDR3 consists of 15 residues. With 5 bases clipped from V and 3 bases from J, the junction kept 7 bases outside the gene matches. The CDR3 spells CASSPLAGDKETQYF. The CDR3 nucleotides are TGTGCCAGCAGTCCCTTAGCGGGGGATAAAGAGACCCAGTACTTC.

The chain links TRBV5-6 to TRBJ1-6; no definite D call. From germline, CDR1 is SGHDT and CDR2 YYEEEE. V lost 2 bases, J lost 10 bases, and 16 bases lay in between. The CDR3 extends over 15 amino acids. CDR3 protein: CASSFSGRGGSPLHF. For the CDR3, the DNA is TGTGCCAGCAGCTTTTCTGGAAGAGGAGGCTCACCCCTCCACTTT.

This sequence joins TRBV6-6 and TRBJ1-2; D may be TRBD1 (6 bases). This CDR3 contains 14 residues. Trimming stripped 7 bases from V and 9 bases from J, with 21 bases between. CDR1 and CDR2 (germline): MNHNY, SVGAGI (reference sequence). CDR3 in amino acids: CASTPGGHYVRYTF. The CDR3 DNA reads as TGTGCCAGCACCCCGGGGGGCCACTATGTCCGCTACACCTTC.

The chain links TRBV19 to TRBJ2-5, with 7 positions matching TRBD1. Germline V gene lookup returns CDR1 LNHDA and CDR2 SQIVND (reference sequence). Germline trimming cut 5 bases from V and 1 base from J; bases unmatched to any gene: 10. The CDR3 sequence is 16 residues long. CDR3 loop: CASSLWTGAFQETQYF. The CDR3 DNA is TGTGCCAGTAGTCTTTGGACAGGTGCTTTCCAAGAGACCCAGTACTTC.

The CDR3 sequence is CASSFFGTPDTGELFF. The CDR3 DNA is TGTGCCAGCAGCTTTTTCGGGACACCCGACACCGGGGAGCTGTTTTTT. The chain recombines TRBV7-8 with TRBJ2-2; weak D call: TRBD1 (6 bases). In germline, CDR1 is SGHVS, CDR2 FQNEAQ. This CDR3 is 16 amino acids long. The ends were cut back, 3 bases at V and 3 bases at J, with 14 bases in the middle.

The chain combines TRBV4-3 with TRBJ1-1; 7 bases agree with TRBD1. J was trimmed by 4 bases and V by 1 base; bases with no gene match: 6. This CDR3 contains 15 residues. Germline CDR1 is LGHNA and CDR2 is YSLEER. CDR3 residues: CASSQVRRGTTEAFF. The CDR3, as DNA: TGCGCCAGCAGCCAAGTACGCAGGGGGACCACTGAAGCTTTCTTT.

This chain connects TRBV19 to TRBJ1-2, with 7 bases matching TRBD1. The CDR3 sequence is 15 residues long. Trimming removed 8 bases from V and 3 bases from J; junction bases left unmatched: 12. CDR1 LNHDA and CDR2 SQIVND come from the germline V gene (reference sequence). The CDR3 spells CASVRQGPGDYGYTF. The CDR3 DNA is TGTGCCAGTGTAAGACAGGGTCCGGGGGACTATGGCTACACCTTC.

The V gene is TRBV9, the J gene TRBJ1-6; 8 nucleotides agree with TRBD1. J was trimmed by 2 bases and V by 3 bases; bases with no gene match: 7. This CDR3 spans 17 amino acids. Germline V CDR1 and CDR2: SGDLS, YYNGEE. CDR3 protein: CASSAGQGVTYNSPLHF. For the CDR3, the DNA is TGTGCCAGCAGCGCCGGACAGGGAGTCACCTATAATTCACCCCTCCACTTT.

The V call is TRBV27, the J call TRBJ1-2; maybe TRBD1 (6 bases). From germline, CDR1 is MNHEY and CDR2 SMNVEV (reference sequence). The V end lost 7 bases, the J end lost 8 bases, and 26 bases lay between the germline ends. This CDR3 is 16 amino acids long. CDR3 sequence reads: CASTSHRAGSIRGYTF. Written as DNA, the CDR3 is TGTGCCAGCACTTCCCACAGGGCTGGGAGTATTAGGGGCTACACCTTC.

This chain links TRBV2 with TRBJ2-5; tentative D call: TRBD2 (5 bases). This CDR3 is built from 17 residues. Trimming removed 2 bases at V and 2 bases at J, with 18 bases between. Germline CDR1 reads SNHLY; CDR2 reads FYNNEI. CDR3: CASSELWSPSGQETQYF. CDR3 nucleotide sequence: TGTGCCAGCAGTGAACTGTGGTCCCCCTCGGGGCAAGAGACCCAGTACTTC.

The chain recombines TRBV28 with TRBJ1-1; TRBD1 agrees at 7 bases. Trimming took 0 bases from V and 0 from J; bases not matched to a gene: 4. CDR3 length: 16 amino acids. CDR1 is MDHEN and CDR2 is SYDVKM in the germline V gene. CDR3 protein: CASSLWTGSLNTEAFF. CDR3 bases: TGTGCCAGCAGTTTATGGACAGGGAGCCTGAACACTGAAGCTTTCTTT. The full variable domain, in which reference TRBV28 and TRBJ1-1 provide the parts outside the CDR3, is DVKVTQSSRYLVKRTGEKVFLECVQDMDHENMFWYRQDPGLGLRLIYFSYDVKMKEKGDIPEGYSVSREKKERFSLILESASTNQTSMYLCASSLWTGSLNTEAFFGQGTRLTVV.